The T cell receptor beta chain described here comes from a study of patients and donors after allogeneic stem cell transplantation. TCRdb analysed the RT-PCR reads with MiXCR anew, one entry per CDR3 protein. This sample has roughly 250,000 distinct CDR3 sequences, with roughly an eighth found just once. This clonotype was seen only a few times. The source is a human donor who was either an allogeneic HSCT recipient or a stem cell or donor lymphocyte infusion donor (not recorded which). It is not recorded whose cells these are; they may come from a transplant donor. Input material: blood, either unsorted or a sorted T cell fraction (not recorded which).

CDR3 DNA sequence: TGTGCCAGCAGTTACGCCTCGGGGTTCAACTATGGCTACACCTTC. Its protein product is CASSYASGFNYGYTF. The chain is built from TRBV6-2 or TRBV6-3 and TRBJ1-2; D is unresolved. V dropped 2 bases and J dropped 2 bases, with 12 bases sitting between them. Germline V gene data show CDR1 as MNHEY and CDR2 as SVGEGT. This CDR3 region has 15 residues.